A single TCR beta chain is shown here with its context. Its cognate antigen is unknown. The CDR3 spans 16 residues. CDR1 MNHEY and CDR2 SVGAGI come from the germline V gene. Trimming cost V 0 bases and J 8 bases; bases outside gene matches: 6. These data come from a study of cytomegalovirus exposure and HLA in healthy donors. General study points: A further, later analysis showed that HLA-associated TCR beta chains (compared with equally common others) were more clonally expanded. Judged likely to be a sequencing artifact was a cluster of highly shared sequence variants. Only CMV serostatus was available as immune exposure information.

The primer mix had 60 Vbeta and 13 Jbeta primers. Here immunoSEQ multiplex PCR was the method, and the copy in TCRdb shows in-frame clones only, minus some. The sample has about 200,000 clones, 82% seen once. The chain has TRBV6-5 and TRBJ1-6, with 8 bases matching TRBD1. The receptor was isolated from a boy between 2 and 10 years old in good health and CMV-seronegative. The specimen sequenced was PBMCs. The CDR3 DNA reads as TGTGCCAGCAGTTACTCGCCGACAGGGGCGGATTCACCCCTCCACTTT. Residues: CASSYSPTGADSPLHF.